The 21 T cell receptor beta chains below come from one sample, sequenced in a study of glioma-infiltrating T cells after dendritic cell vaccination. Libraries were prepared by immunoSEQ multiplex PCR; TCRdb keeps only in-frame clonotypes and omits some of them. The table includes tens of thousands of clones, over 65% detected once. The material sequenced was blood, taken before dendritic cell vaccination. The receptors shown here come from a human donor with glioblastoma.

The gene calls are TRBV11-2 and TRBJ2-2; D is undetermined. Looked up from germline, CDR1 is SGHAT and CDR2 is FQNNGV. The ends were cut back, 2 bases at V and 6 bases at J, with 10 bases in the middle. The CDR3 totals 14 residues. Here the CDR3 reads CASSLYNSPGELFF. CDR3 nucleotide sequence: TGTGCCAGCAGCTTATACAATTCCCCCGGGGAGCTGTTTTTT.

This clone was observed a single time. This CDR3 reads CASSLELAGGHEQETQYF. DNA for the CDR3: TGTGCCAGCAGCTTAGAATTAGCGGGGGGGCATGAGCAAGAGACCCAGTACTTC. This chain connects TRBV11-2 to TRBJ2-5; 11 nucleotides agree with TRBD2. The CDR3 is 18 amino acids. The V segment lost 0 bases and the J segment 2 bases; nucleotides outside the gene matches: 8. CDR1 is SGHAT, CDR2 FQNNGV, per germline.

The V and J genes are TRBV30 and TRBJ1-2, with D possibly matching TRBD1 (5 bases). This CDR3 is built from 12 residues. V was clipped by 2 bases and J by 8 bases, with 12 bases between them. CDR1 is GTSNPN, CDR2 SVGIG, per germline (reference sequence). CDR3 protein: CAWSWVREGYTF. For the CDR3, the DNA is TGTGCCTGGAGTTGGGTCAGGGAAGGCTACACCTTC.

The chain has TRBV7-6 and TRBJ2-4, with 7 bases aligning to TRBD1. This CDR3 has 16 amino acids. Germline assignment: CDR1 SGHVS and CDR2 FNYEAQ. V was clipped by 5 bases and J by 6 bases; unmatched bases: 13. CDR3 region: CASSPRVGTDPNIQYF. The CDR3 bases are TGTGCCAGCAGCCCAAGAGTTGGGACAGATCCAAACATTCAGTACTTC.

The rearrangement joins TRBV15 to TRBJ1-5; D is ambiguous. CDR1 is LNHNV and CDR2 is YYDKDF in the germline V gene (reference sequence). This CDR3 has 18 residues. The germline V and J ends were trimmed by 0 bases and 0 bases, with 15 bases remaining between them. The DNA for the CDR3 is TGTGCCACCAGCAGAGATGGTGGCGGCCCGTATAGCAATCAGCCCCAGCATTTT. This translates into CATSRDGGGPYSNQPQHF.

The chain is built from TRBV5-1 and TRBJ2-1; no reliable D call. V gave up 0 bases and J gave up 4 bases, with 11 bases separating them. This CDR3 contains 15 residues. Germline V lookup: CDR1 SGHRS, CDR2 YFSETQ. CDR3 region: CASSLGPESYNEQFF. The CDR3 region has the DNA TGCGCCAGCAGCTTGGGGCCGGAGTCATACAATGAGCAGTTCTTC.

Only a few counts were recorded for this clone. The chain employs TRBV6-5 and TRBJ2-5, with a tentative D call TRBD1 (5 bases). The CDR3 runs to 13 residues. V dropped 6 bases and J dropped 7 bases, with 15 bases sitting between them. Germline V gene sequence: CDR1 MNHEY, CDR2 SVGAGI. CDR3 sequence reads: CASSGQITGTQYF. The CDR3 DNA reads as TGTGCCAGCAGCGGACAAATTACGGGGACCCAGTACTTC.

The J gene is TRBJ2-3, the V gene TRBV10-3, with 10 bases fitting TRBD2. The CDR3 is 16 amino acids. Trimming took 0 bases from V and 7 from J; bases not matched to a gene: 7. CDR1 and CDR2 (germline): ENHRY, SYGVKD. The chain's CDR3 is CAISESSGGGGYTQYF. The CDR3 DNA reads as TGTGCCATCAGTGAGTCCAGCGGGGGGGGAGGTTATACGCAGTATTTT.

This clone was found once. The rearrangement joins TRBV7-9 to TRBJ1-5; D uncertain. The CDR3 sequence is 12 residues long. The V and J ends lost 2 bases and 5 bases respectively, with 4 bases between them. Per germline, CDR1 SEHNR and CDR2 FQNEAQ (reference sequence). The CDR3 reads CASSLTDQPQHF. The DNA of the CDR3 is TGTGCCAGCAGCTTAACGGATCAGCCCCAGCATTTT.

V and J are TRBV6-4 and TRBJ2-7; TRBD1 is a possible D gene (5 bases). CDR3 length: 13 residues. V lost 4 bases, J lost 4 bases, and 11 bases lay in between. The germline V gene encodes CDR1 MRHNA and CDR2 SNTAGT. The CDR3 region has the DNA TGTGCCAGCAGTGCCTCGCAGGGTTACGAGCAGTACTTC. Protein product: CASSASQGYEQYF.

This clone was seen more than once but under ten times. The chain combines TRBV6-4 with TRBJ2-1; 9 positions match TRBD1. Looked up from germline, CDR1 is MRHNA and CDR2 is SNTAGT. V shed 0 bases and J 3 bases; nucleotides not matched to a gene: 0. The CDR3 totals 15 residues. CDR3 nucleotides: TGTGCCAGCAGTGACTCGACAGGGGGCTACAATGAGCAGTTCTTC. This gives the protein CASSDSTGGYNEQFF.

This clone was recorded once. The chain recombines TRBV19 with TRBJ1-1, with D maybe TRBD1 (5 bases). V lost 1 base to trimming and J lost 10 bases, with 10 bases between them. Per the germline V gene, CDR1 is LNHDA and CDR2 is SQIVND (reference sequence). The CDR3 loop spans 12 amino acids. The CDR3 DNA is TGTGCCAGTAGTATAGGAGAGACAGCAGCTTTCTTT. Encoded protein: CASSIGETAAFF.

Remarks on this clone: Other DNA sequences from this sample encode an identical CDR3 as well. The gene calls are TRBV11-3 and TRBJ2-7; D gene ambiguous. V shed 4 bases and J shed 4 bases, with 5 bases lying between them. Germline V gives CDR1 SGHNT, CDR2 YENEEA. The CDR3 totals 11 residues. Here the CDR3 reads CASSSTYEQYF. In DNA form, the CDR3 reads TGTGCCAGCAGCTCGACTTACGAGCAGTACTTC.

This sequence joins TRBV19 and TRBJ1-1; tentative D call: TRBD1 (6 bases). Germline CDR1 LNHDA, CDR2 SQIVND (reference sequence). The V end was cut by 5 bases, the J end by 8 bases, with 18 bases between. The CDR3 is made up of 14 amino acids. DNA of the CDR3: TGTGCCAGTAGTGACCCCGGGGACATAGGCGAAGCTTTCTTT. This translates into CASSDPGDIGEAFF.

V and J are TRBV29-1 and TRBJ2-5, with D possibly TRBD2 on 7 matching bases. The CDR3 has 13 amino acids. Germline V gene lookup returns CDR1 SQVTM and CDR2 ANQGSEA. V dropped 7 bases and J dropped 4 bases, with 16 bases sitting between them. DNA for the CDR3: TGCAGCGCGAGGGCGGGGGCAGGAGAGACCCAGTACTTC. As protein: CSARAGAGETQYF.

This clone was observed a few times. The chain combines TRBV10-1 with TRBJ1-1; 9 bases agree with TRBD1. The CDR3 extends over 18 amino acids. The ends lost 6 bases at V and 4 bases at J; junction bases unmatched: 18. Germline V gene sequence: CDR1 WNHNN, CDR2 SYGVQD (reference sequence). The CDR3 DNA reads TGCGCCAGCAGCGACCCAGGGGACAGGGAAACAGGCGGCACTGAAGCTTTCTTT. It is translated as CASSDPGDRETGGTEAFF.

The V call is TRBV13, the J call TRBJ2-3; tentatively, D is TRBD2 (6 bases). The CDR3 is 16 residues long. Looked up from germline, CDR1 is PRHDT and CDR2 is FYEKMQ (reference sequence). The V end was cut by 7 bases, the J end by 0 bases, with 17 bases between. The CDR3 loop reads CASIPPGAGSTDTQYF. The CDR3 DNA reads TGTGCCAGCATTCCCCCTGGGGCGGGGAGCACAGATACGCAGTATTTT.

The J gene is TRBJ2-1, the V gene TRBV11-3; TRBD2 matches at 7 bases. The CDR3 has 14 residues. Germline values: CDR1 SGHNT, CDR2 YENEEA. Losses at the gene ends were 3 bases for V and 9 bases for J; bases not matched to a gene: 8. DNA of the CDR3: TGTGCCAGCAGCTTCCCTAGCGGCGTCTTTGAGCAGTTCTTC. This gives the protein CASSFPSGVFEQFF.

The V gene is TRBV2, the J gene TRBJ2-1, with 12 bases matching TRBD2. The CDR3 has 15 residues. V shed 6 bases and J 4 bases; nucleotides not matched to a gene: 4. Germline V gene lookup returns CDR1 SNHLY and CDR2 FYNNEI. The CDR3 region has the DNA TGTGCCAGCAGCTTCACTAGCGGGGGGTACAATGAGCAGTTCTTC. Translating gives CASSFTSGGYNEQFF.

This clone was detected many times. This chain links TRBV6-5 with TRBJ1-2; 7 nucleotides match TRBD1. The CDR3 runs 14 residues. Germline lookup yields CDR1 MNHEY and CDR2 SVGAGI. V lost 6 bases to trimming and J lost 10 bases; unmatched junction nucleotides: 14. The CDR3 DNA follows: TGTGCCAGCAGGGGGGGTGGACAGGTTTTTACCTACACCTTC. Amino acid sequence: CASRGGGQVFTYTF.

The chain couples TRBV28 to TRBJ2-2; D gene uncertain. There are 20 residues in the CDR3. CDR1 is MDHEN, CDR2 SYDVKM, per germline. With 2 bases removed from V and 3 bases from J, the gap between germline ends came to 25 bases. CDR3 sequence reads: CASSLGVPKKLDLYTGELFF. The CDR3, as DNA: TGTGCCAGCAGTTTAGGTGTCCCCAAAAAGCTAGATCTTTACACCGGGGAGCTGTTTTTT.